This is a list of T cell receptor beta chains from one sample in a study of shared clonotypes between healthy human individuals. The assay was immunoSEQ multiplex PCR, and TCRdb's table has in-frame clones only and misses some. The sample records roughly 590,000 clones, nearly 97% being singletons. Sequenced sample: naive CD8+ T cells sorted from blood. All receptors come from a woman in her thirties in good health. Both conserved end residues are part of each CDR3. Each record gives: V gene, clone size, D gene, CDR3 protein. The D gene is left open where the match is weak. The size entry is marked missing in some rows and otherwise reads once, few, many or a size class.

>TRBV9|NA|NA
CASRPIGGYNEQFF
>TRBV29-1|NA|NA
CSVEDLEAYEQYF
>TRBV13|NA|NA
CATFRAGSYEQYF
>TRBV11-3|NA|NA
CASSAEDRDFEQFF
>TRBV27|NA|TRBD2
CASSPRGAGEHGELFF
>TRBV7-9|NA|NA
CASSSGTSQYF
>TRBV4-2|NA|TRBD2
CASSQPTSSGRYEQYF
>TRBV9|NA|NA
CASSRYPWRESSYNEQFF
>TRBV28|once|NA
CASSLGSSYNEQFF
>TRBV7-9|NA|TRBD2
CASSPVSGPYNEQFF
>TRBV10-3|NA|NA
CAISEIRYNEQFF
>TRBV6-5|NA|NA
CASSYSPSGYEQYF
>TRBV27|NA|TRBD1
CASSQGQGGGNTEAFF
>TRBV27|NA|TRBD2
CASSPRLAGSSYNEQFF
>TRBV2|NA|NA
CASSDPPGGLGYTF
>TRBV6-5|NA|TRBD2
CASRGTSSYNEQFF
>TRBV4-1|NA|TRBD2
CASSPLAGWSEQYF
>TRBV28|NA|NA
CASSPTGQPYEQYF
>TRBV9|NA|TRBD2
CASSVRTSGDNNEQFF
>TRBV28|NA|TRBD1
CASSSPWTGLSDEQYF
>TRBV10-3|NA|TRBD2
CATAGTSGRDNEQFF
>TRBV10-1|NA|NA
CASSESGSAEAFF
>TRBV10-3|once|NA
CAISGGRGPMVHEQYF
>TRBV4-1|NA|NA
CASSPWEGVNTEAFF
>TRBV28|NA|NA
CASVPDSSIGQPQHF
>TRBV7-9|NA|NA
CASSSRAAYEQYF
>TRBV9|NA|TRBD1
CASTRDRGTDTQYF
>TRBV4-1|NA|NA
CASSQYQGYQPQHF
>TRBV5-6|NA|NA
CASSLRSSGAEETQYF
>TRBV7-9|once|TRBD2
CASSFSGRSYEQYF
>TRBV2|NA|TRBD2
CASSVPVGLAGASGSKNIQYF
>TRBV27|NA|TRBD2
CATRAGASYEQYF
>TRBV19|NA|TRBD1
CASSILDRARGETQYF
>TRBV6-5|NA|TRBD1
CASSYGTGLINEQFF
>TRBV27|NA|TRBD1
CASSLSPFAGPGQGLYEQYF
>TRBV9|NA|TRBD2
CASSVGSGRRITEQFF
>TRBV19|NA|NA
CASSIGPSYEQYF